These 30 T cell receptor beta chains came from one sample sequenced in a study of cytomegalovirus exposure and HLA in healthy donors. Sequencing used immunoSEQ multiplex PCR; TCRdb keeps in-frame clones, though not all of them. In the table there are about 240,000 clones, approximately 86% of which are singletons. Sequencing used PBMCs. These receptors were obtained from a woman in her 30s in good health and CMV-seropositive.

The chain carries TRBV5-1 and TRBJ2-2, with D maybe TRBD1 (6 bases). CDR3 length: 16 amino acids. Trimming left V 1 base short and J 0 bases short, with 10 bases between. The germline gives CDR1 SGHRS, CDR2 YFSETQ. This chain's CDR3 is CASSLYRTANTGELFF. CDR3 nucleotides: TGCGCCAGCAGCTTGTATAGGACAGCGAACACCGGGGAGCTGTTTTTT.

This chain links TRBV4-1 with TRBJ1-3; 7 bases fit TRBD1. Germline V gene data show CDR1 as MGHRA and CDR2 as YSYEKL. J lost 0 bases, V lost 4 bases, and 12 bases had no gene match. This CDR3 region has 18 residues. CDR3 sequence: CASSLLDRTIISGNTIYF. Written as DNA, the CDR3 is TGCGCCAGCAGCCTGTTGGACAGGACGATTATCTCTGGAAACACCATATATTTT.

The genes are TRBV28 and TRBJ1-2; weak D call: TRBD1 (5 bases). The germline V gene encodes CDR1 MDHEN and CDR2 SYDVKM. Trimming removed 1 base from V and 6 bases from J, with 12 bases in between. The CDR3 length is 14 residues. The CDR3 reads CASSLLSGWDGYTF. The CDR3 nucleotides are TGTGCCAGCAGTTTATTGTCAGGGTGGGATGGCTACACCTTC.

The chain carries TRBV4-1 and TRBJ2-7; a possible D gene is TRBD2 (6 bases). The CDR3 has 12 amino acids. Deletions cut 3 bases from V and 7 bases from J, with 10 bases between. Per germline, CDR1 MGHRA and CDR2 YSYEKL. The CDR3 DNA sequence: TGCGCCAGCAGCCATCCTGGGAGGGAGCAGTACTTC. Its protein is CASSHPGREQYF.

The chain couples TRBV6-5 to TRBJ2-3, with 7 bases matching TRBD1. Unmatched junction bases numbered 8, after V lost 5 bases and J lost 3 bases. The CDR3 has 15 amino acids. Per germline, CDR1 MNHEY and CDR2 SVGAGI. The CDR3 reads CASSRGTDRTDTQYF. The CDR3 DNA follows: TGTGCCAGCAGTAGGGGGACAGATCGAACAGATACGCAGTATTTT.

V and J are TRBV29-1 and TRBJ2-7; D might be TRBD2 (7 bases). Germline V gives CDR1 SQVTM, CDR2 ANQGSEA. V was trimmed by 4 bases and J by 4 bases, leaving 20 bases between them. The CDR3 consists of 15 residues. The CDR3 DNA follows: TGCAGCGTTGGAGGGGGGGAGCTCGGGATTTACGAGCAGTACTTC. Translated: CSVGGGELGIYEQYF.

This chain uses TRBV11-2 with TRBJ2-1; no clear D. Trimming cost V 6 bases and J 0 bases, with 18 bases left between them. CDR1 is SGHAT and CDR2 is FQNNGV in the germline V gene. The CDR3 totals 17 residues. CDR3 in amino acids: CASSGQSGVSSYNEQFF. CDR3 in DNA: TGTGCCAGCAGTGGGCAGTCAGGTGTAAGCTCCTACAATGAGCAGTTCTTC.

V gene TRBV27 combines with J gene TRBJ2-1; no firm D call. V gave up 0 bases and J gave up 6 bases, with 9 bases separating them. The CDR3 sequence is 14 residues long. Germline assignment: CDR1 MNHEY and CDR2 SMNVEV (reference sequence). The CDR3 coding sequence is TGTGCCAGCAGTTTATCGGCGACTTTCAATGAGCAGTTCTTC. It encodes CASSLSATFNEQFF.

The chain joins TRBV7-9 to TRBJ1-2, with TRBD1 as a possible D gene (5 bases). Germline values: CDR1 SEHNR, CDR2 FQNEAQ (reference sequence). V was shortened by 8 bases and J by 1 base, with 17 bases between the two germline ends. This CDR3 is built from 15 residues. In DNA form, the CDR3 reads TGTGCCAGCTCCGCTTCCGGGACTCATAACTATGGCTACACCTTC. It translates to CASSASGTHNYGYTF.

The CDR3 nucleotides read TGTGCCAGCAGCTTTGGTGGGGAGCGGAGGGACTATGGCTACACCTTC. Amino acid sequence: CASSFGGERRDYGYTF. The chain couples TRBV5-4 to TRBJ1-2; the D is unclear. V lost 2 bases, J lost 3 bases, and 17 bases lay in between. The V gene's germline CDR1 is SGHNT and CDR2 YYREEE (reference sequence). The CDR3 has 16 amino acids.

This chain connects TRBV11-3 to TRBJ2-5, with D tentatively TRBD2 (5 bases). V lost 8 bases, J lost 3 bases, and 13 bases lay in between. The CDR3 consists of 13 residues. CDR1 SGHNT and CDR2 YENEEA come from the germline V gene. CDR3 loop: CASQILEEETQYF. The CDR3 bases are TGTGCCAGCCAGATACTAGAAGAAGAGACCCAGTACTTC.

This clone was picked up one time. This chain uses TRBV7-2 with TRBJ2-7; maybe TRBD2 (6 bases). Trimming left V 6 bases short and J 2 bases short, with 14 bases between. The CDR3 length is 14 residues. Germline CDR1 is SGHTA and CDR2 is FQGNSA. The CDR3: CASSPGPGAYEQYF. The CDR3 DNA reads TGTGCCAGCAGTCCCGGGCCGGGGGCCTACGAGCAGTACTTC.

The rearrangement uses TRBV5-4 and TRBJ2-1, with a weak D call TRBD2 (5 bases). The V gene lost 6 bases and the J gene lost 8 bases, with 9 bases spanning the gap. The CDR3 spans 11 residues. Per germline, CDR1 SGHNT and CDR2 YYREEE (reference sequence). CDR3 in amino acids: CASIERDEQFF. CDR3 nucleotide sequence: TGTGCCAGCATCGAGAGGGATGAGCAGTTCTTC.

The chain has TRBV29-1 and TRBJ2-1; a possible D gene is TRBD2 (5 bases). Germline V gene data show CDR1 as SQVTM and CDR2 as ANQGSEA. V lost 3 bases and J lost 2, with 17 bases in between. The CDR3 spans 16 residues. For the CDR3, the DNA is TGCAGCGTTGATGACCTGGACTGGGGAACCTACAATGAGCAGTTCTTC. Protein product: CSVDDLDWGTYNEQFF.

V and J are TRBV19 and TRBJ2-5, with TRBD1 matching over 11 bases. V dropped 3 bases and J dropped 5; count of bases not matched to a gene: 5. The CDR3 sequence is 15 residues long. CDR1 is LNHDA, CDR2 SQIVND, per germline (reference sequence). CDR3 protein: CASSIVGTGGETQYF. The CDR3 nucleotides are TGTGCCAGTAGTATCGTCGGGACAGGGGGTGAGACCCAGTACTTC. The entire variable domain, with the rest obtained from reference TRBV19 and TRBJ2-5, is as follows: DGGITQSPKYLFRKEGQNVTLSCEQNLNHDAMYWYRQDPGQGLRLIYYSQIVNDFQKGDIAEGYSVSREKKESFPLTVTSAQKNPTAFYLCASSIVGTGGETQYFGPGTRLLVL.

The chain combines TRBV28 with TRBJ1-4, with D perhaps matching TRBD1 (5 bases). Germline V gene lookup returns CDR1 MDHEN and CDR2 SYDVKM. The length of the CDR3 is 15 residues. The germline V and J ends were trimmed by 0 bases and 1 base, with 6 bases remaining between them. The CDR3 DNA follows: TGTGCCAGCAGTTTATGGGGGGGAACTAATGAAAAACTGTTTTTT. Its protein is CASSLWGGTNEKLFF.

The gene calls are TRBV5-1 and TRBJ2-5, with 12 bases that match TRBD2. The CDR3 is made up of 15 amino acids. Trimming took 6 bases from V and 7 from J; bases not matched to a gene: 10. From germline, CDR1 is SGHRS and CDR2 YFSETQ. Here the CDR3 reads CASTLAGGIVGTQYF. The CDR3 nucleotides read TGCGCCAGCACTCTAGCGGGAGGGATTGTAGGGACCCAGTACTTC.

The V call is TRBV25-1, the J call TRBJ1-1, with 8 nucleotides matching TRBD1. CDR1 MGHDK and CDR2 SYGVNS come from the germline V gene. The CDR3 totals 15 residues. V was pared by 1 base and J by 4 bases, with 5 bases of the junction left unmatched. The CDR3 here is CASSEWSGGPTEAFF. CDR3 sequence (DNA): TGTGCCAGCAGTGAATGGTCAGGGGGCCCCACTGAAGCTTTCTTT.

This clone was counted between two and nine times. The chain couples TRBV2 to TRBJ1-2; the match to TRBD1 covers 9 bases. The germline V gene has CDR1 SNHLY and CDR2 FYNNEI. V lost 8 bases and J lost 8; bases outside the gene matches: 15. There are 15 residues in the CDR3. CDR3 nucleotide sequence: TGTGCCAGCCCGCCGGGACAGGGTTTGAGTAGCGGCTACACCTTC. This translates into CASPPGQGLSSGYTF. Supplemented by reference TRBV2 and TRBJ1-2, the full variable domain reads EPEVTQTPSHQVTQMGQEVILRCVPISNHLYFYWYRQILGQKVEFLVSFYNNEISEKSEIFDDQFSVERPDGSNFTLKIRSTKLEDSAMYFCASPPGQGLSSGYTFGSGTRLTVV.

The chain is built from TRBV25-1 and TRBJ2-1; 10 bases map to TRBD1. The CDR3 totals 14 residues. Germline V gene sequence: CDR1 MGHDK, CDR2 SYGVNS. Losses at the gene ends were 9 bases for V and 10 bases for J; bases not matched to a gene: 12. CDR3 in DNA: TGTGCCAGTACTCAGGGACAGGGGTTCAGGGAGCAGTTCTTC. This codes for CASTQGQGFREQFF.

This clone occurred once. V gene TRBV5-6 combines with J gene TRBJ2-7; possibly TRBD1 for D (6 bases). In germline, CDR1 is SGHDT, CDR2 YYEEEE. CDR3 length: 14 amino acids. V gave up 1 base and J gave up 3 bases, with 11 bases separating them. The CDR3, as DNA: TGTGCCAGCAGCTTGTTTGACAGGCGCTACGAGCAGTACTTC. Translation gives CASSLFDRRYEQYF.

V is TRBV5-4 and J is TRBJ1-1; 7 bases line up with TRBD1. There are 15 residues in the CDR3. V dropped 4 bases and J dropped 4; count of bases not matched to a gene: 10. CDR1 and CDR2 (germline): SGHNT, YYREEE (reference sequence). Written as DNA, the CDR3 is TGTGCCAGCAGCCCTCCACAGGGGATGGGCACTGAAGCTTTCTTT. The encoded protein is CASSPPQGMGTEAFF.

The V gene is TRBV7-8, the J gene TRBJ2-6, with D maybe TRBD1 (6 bases). Germline V gene sequence: CDR1 SGHVS, CDR2 FQNEAQ. Between the trimmed V and J ends, which lost 4 bases and 4 bases, there was a span of 20 bases. This CDR3 is 18 amino acids long. Here the CDR3 reads CASSSNRVPTSGANVLTF. CDR3 in DNA: TGTGCCAGCAGCTCCAACAGGGTTCCCACCTCCGGGGCCAACGTCCTGACTTTC.

This clone was counted a few times. The chain employs TRBV11-2 and TRBJ2-7; D is possibly TRBD2 (6 bases). CDR3 length: 13 amino acids. V dropped 5 bases and J dropped 3 bases, with 11 bases sitting between them. Germline values: CDR1 SGHAT, CDR2 FQNNGV. CDR3 nucleotide sequence: TGTGCCAGCAGCCTCCTGACTAGCTACGAGCAGTACTTC. Encoded protein: CASSLLTSYEQYF.

The chain carries TRBV27 and TRBJ1-5; 7 nucleotides line up with TRBD1. The CDR3 has 14 residues. V trimming: 1 base; J trimming: 5 bases; junction bases outside the gene matches: 2. CDR1 and CDR2 from the germline V gene are MNHEY and SMNVEV (reference sequence). The CDR3 bases are TGTGCCAGCAGTTTATTAGGGGGCCATCAGCCCCAGCATTTT. Protein product: CASSLLGGHQPQHF.

V is TRBV6-6 and J is TRBJ2-7; 7 bases agree with TRBD1. Germline V CDR1 and CDR2: MNHNY, SVGAGI (reference sequence). This CDR3 region has 15 residues. V lost 3 bases to trimming and J lost 1 base; unmatched junction nucleotides: 6. CDR3 sequence: CASSYPRDRSYEQYF. In DNA, the CDR3 is TGTGCCAGCAGTTATCCCCGGGACAGATCCTACGAGCAGTACTTC.

The rearrangement joins TRBV11-2 to TRBJ2-3; D is undetermined. V was cut by 3 bases and J by 2 bases, with 3 bases left in between. The V gene's germline CDR1 is SGHAT and CDR2 FQNNGV. The CDR3 totals 12 residues. CDR3 protein: CASSFYTDTQYF. CDR3 sequence (DNA): TGTGCCAGCAGCTTCTACACAGATACGCAGTATTTT.

The CDR3 here is CASSPRADLYEQYF. The DNA for the CDR3 is TGTGCCAGCTCACCACGGGCAGATCTCTACGAGCAGTACTTC. This chain joins TRBV18 and TRBJ2-7; no reliable D call. This CDR3 has 14 residues. Trimming cost V 1 base and J 3 bases, with 10 bases left between them. Germline CDR1 is KGHSH and CDR2 is LQKENI.

J is TRBJ1-1 and V is TRBV19; D may be TRBD1 (6 bases). V lost 6 bases, J lost 3 bases, and 14 bases lay in between. Germline loops: CDR1 LNHDA, CDR2 SQIVND (reference sequence). CDR3 length: 14 amino acids. CDR3 DNA sequence: TGTGCCAGTAGGCGGACAGAAGGATACACTGAAGCTTTCTTT. Its protein product is CASRRTEGYTEAFF.

The chain employs TRBV15 and TRBJ2-2, with TRBD2 matching over 11 bases. Germline CDR1 reads LNHNV; CDR2 reads YYDKDF (reference sequence). The CDR3 consists of 19 residues. V trimming: 0 bases; J trimming: 4 bases; junction bases outside the gene matches: 10. CDR3 sequence reads: CATSRDLAGGPSGTGELFF. In nucleotides, the CDR3 is TGTGCCACCAGCAGAGATTTAGCGGGAGGGCCCTCGGGCACCGGGGAGCTGTTTTTT.